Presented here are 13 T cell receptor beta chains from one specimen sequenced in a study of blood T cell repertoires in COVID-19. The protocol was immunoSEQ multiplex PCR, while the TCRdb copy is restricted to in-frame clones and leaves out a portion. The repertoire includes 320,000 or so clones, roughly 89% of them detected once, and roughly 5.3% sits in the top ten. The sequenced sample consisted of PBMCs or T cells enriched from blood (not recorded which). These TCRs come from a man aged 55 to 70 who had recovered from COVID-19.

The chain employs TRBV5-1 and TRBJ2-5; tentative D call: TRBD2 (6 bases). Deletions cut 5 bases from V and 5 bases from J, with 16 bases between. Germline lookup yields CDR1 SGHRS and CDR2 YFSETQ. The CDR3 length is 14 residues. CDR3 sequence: CASRPDSGVETQYF. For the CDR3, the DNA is TGCGCCAGCAGGCCAGATTCGGGGGTGGAGACCCAGTACTTC. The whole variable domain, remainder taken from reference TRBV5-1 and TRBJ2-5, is KAGVTQTPRYLIKTRGQQVTLSCSPISGHRSVSWYQQTPGQGLQFLFEYFSETQRNKGNFPGRFSGRQFSNSRSEMNVSTLELGDSALYLCASRPDSGVETQYFGPGTRLLVL.

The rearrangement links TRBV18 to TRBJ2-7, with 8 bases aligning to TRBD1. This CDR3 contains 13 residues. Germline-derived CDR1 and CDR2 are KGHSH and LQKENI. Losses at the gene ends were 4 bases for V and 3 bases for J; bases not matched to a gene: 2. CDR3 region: CASSQGQGYEQYF. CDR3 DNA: TGTGCCAGCTCACAAGGACAGGGCTACGAGCAGTACTTC.

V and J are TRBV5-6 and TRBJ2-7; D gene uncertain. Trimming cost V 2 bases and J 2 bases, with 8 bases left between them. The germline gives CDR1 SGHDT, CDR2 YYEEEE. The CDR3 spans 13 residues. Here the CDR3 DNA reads TGTGCCAGCAGCTTCGAGAGCCCCTACGAGCAGTACTTC. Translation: CASSFESPYEQYF. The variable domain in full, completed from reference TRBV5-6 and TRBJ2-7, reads DAGVTQSPTHLIKTRGQQVTLRCSPKSGHDTVSWYQQALGQGPQFIFQYYEEEERQRGNFPDRFSGHQFPNYSSELNVNALLLGDSALYLCASSFESPYEQYFGPGTRLTVT.

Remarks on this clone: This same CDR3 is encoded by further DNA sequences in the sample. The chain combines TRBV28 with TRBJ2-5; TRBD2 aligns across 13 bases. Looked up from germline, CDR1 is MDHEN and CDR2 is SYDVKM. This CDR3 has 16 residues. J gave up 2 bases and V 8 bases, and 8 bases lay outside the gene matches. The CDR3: CASSLGGLAGQETQYF. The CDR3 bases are TGTGCCAGCTCCTTAGGGGGACTAGCGGGACAAGAGACCCAGTACTTC.

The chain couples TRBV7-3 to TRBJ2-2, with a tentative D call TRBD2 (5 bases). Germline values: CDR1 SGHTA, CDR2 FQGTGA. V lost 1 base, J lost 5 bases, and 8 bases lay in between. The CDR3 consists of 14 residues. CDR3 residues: CASSLRERTGELFF. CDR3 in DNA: TGTGCCAGCAGCTTAAGGGAGCGGACCGGGGAGCTGTTTTTT. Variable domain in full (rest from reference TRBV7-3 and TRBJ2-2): GAGVSQTPSNKVTEKGKYVELRCDPISGHTALYWYRQSLGQGPEFLIYFQGTGAADDSGLPNDRFFAVRPEGSVSTLKIQRTERGDSAVYLCASSLRERTGELFFGEGSRLTVL.

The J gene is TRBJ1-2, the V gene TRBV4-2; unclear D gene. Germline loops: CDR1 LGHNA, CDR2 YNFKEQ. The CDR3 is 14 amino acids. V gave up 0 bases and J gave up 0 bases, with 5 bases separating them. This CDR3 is CASSQDPTNYGYTF. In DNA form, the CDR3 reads TGTGCCAGCAGCCAAGATCCAACTAACTATGGCTACACCTTC.

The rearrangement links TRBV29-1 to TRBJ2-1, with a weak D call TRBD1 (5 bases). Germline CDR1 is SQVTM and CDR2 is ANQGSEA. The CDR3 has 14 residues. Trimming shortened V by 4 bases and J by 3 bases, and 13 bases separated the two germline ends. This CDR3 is CSVGVGANYNEQFF. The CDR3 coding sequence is TGCAGCGTTGGGGTAGGGGCGAACTACAATGAGCAGTTCTTC.

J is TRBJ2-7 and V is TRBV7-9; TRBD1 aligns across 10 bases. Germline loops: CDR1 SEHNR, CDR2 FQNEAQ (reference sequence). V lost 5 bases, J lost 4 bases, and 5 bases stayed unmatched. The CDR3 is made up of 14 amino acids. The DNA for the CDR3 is TGTGCCAGCAGCGCCGGGACAGGGGTTTACGAGCAGTACTTC. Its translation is CASSAGTGVYEQYF.

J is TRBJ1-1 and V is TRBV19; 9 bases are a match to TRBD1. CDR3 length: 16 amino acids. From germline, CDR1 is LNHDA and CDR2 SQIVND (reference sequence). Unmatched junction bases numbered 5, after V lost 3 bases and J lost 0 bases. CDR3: CASSMRTGAMNTEAFF. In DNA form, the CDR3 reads TGTGCCAGTAGTATGAGGACAGGGGCCATGAACACTGAAGCTTTCTTT.

Here the CDR3 reads CASSLGGQNYGYTF. The CDR3 nucleotides read TGTGCCAGCAGCTTAGGTGGACAAAACTATGGCTACACCTTC. This sequence joins TRBV7-9 and TRBJ1-2; D is perhaps TRBD1 (5 bases). The CDR3 loop spans 14 amino acids. Germline V gene data show CDR1 as SEHNR and CDR2 as FQNEAQ (reference sequence). V shed 1 base and J shed 2 bases, with 8 bases lying between them.

The CDR3 DNA sequence: TGTGCCAGCAGTGAATCCGGGTATAATTCACCCCTCCACTTT. Encoded protein: CASSESGYNSPLHF. This sequence joins TRBV6-1 and TRBJ1-6; D not resolved. The CDR3 covers 14 residues. Germline V gene lookup returns CDR1 MNHNS and CDR2 SASEGT. Trimming removed 2 bases from V and 4 bases from J, with 6 bases in between.

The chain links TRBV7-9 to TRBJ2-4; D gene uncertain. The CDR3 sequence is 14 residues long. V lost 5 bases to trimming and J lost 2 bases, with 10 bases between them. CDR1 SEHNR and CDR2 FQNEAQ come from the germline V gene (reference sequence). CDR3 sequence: CASSLTISKNIQYF. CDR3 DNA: TGTGCCAGCAGCCTAACTATTTCCAAAAACATTCAGTACTTC.

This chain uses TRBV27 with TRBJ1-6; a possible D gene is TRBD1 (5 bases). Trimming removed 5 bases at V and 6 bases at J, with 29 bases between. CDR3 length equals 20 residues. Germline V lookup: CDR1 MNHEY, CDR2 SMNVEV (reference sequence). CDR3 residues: CASSGTTMRPGVPGNSPLHF. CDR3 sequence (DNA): TGTGCCAGCAGTGGGACTACTATGCGACCGGGGGTTCCTGGTAATTCACCCCTCCACTTT.